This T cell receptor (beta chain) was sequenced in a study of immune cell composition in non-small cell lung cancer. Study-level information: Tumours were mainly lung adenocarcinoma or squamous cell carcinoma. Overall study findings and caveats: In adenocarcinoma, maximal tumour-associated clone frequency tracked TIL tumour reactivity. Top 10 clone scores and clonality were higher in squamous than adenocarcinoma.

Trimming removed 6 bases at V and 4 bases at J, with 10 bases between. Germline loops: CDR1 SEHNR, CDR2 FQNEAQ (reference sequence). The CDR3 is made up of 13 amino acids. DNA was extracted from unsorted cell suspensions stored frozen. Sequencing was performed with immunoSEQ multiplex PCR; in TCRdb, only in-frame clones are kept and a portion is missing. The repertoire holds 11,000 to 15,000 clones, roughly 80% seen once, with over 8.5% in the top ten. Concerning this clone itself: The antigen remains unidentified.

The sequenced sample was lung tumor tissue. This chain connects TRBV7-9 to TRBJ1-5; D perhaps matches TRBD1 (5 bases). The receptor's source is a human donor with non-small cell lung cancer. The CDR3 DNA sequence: TGTGCCAGCAGTTCACAGGAAAATCAGCCCCAGCATTTT. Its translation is CASSSQENQPQHF. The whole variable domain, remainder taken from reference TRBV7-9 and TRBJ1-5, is DTGVSQNPRHKITKRGQNVTFRCDPISEHNRLYWYRQTLGQGPEFLTYFQNEAQLEKSRLLSDRFSAERPKGSFSTLEIQRTEQGDSAMYLCASSSQENQPQHFGDGTRLSIL.